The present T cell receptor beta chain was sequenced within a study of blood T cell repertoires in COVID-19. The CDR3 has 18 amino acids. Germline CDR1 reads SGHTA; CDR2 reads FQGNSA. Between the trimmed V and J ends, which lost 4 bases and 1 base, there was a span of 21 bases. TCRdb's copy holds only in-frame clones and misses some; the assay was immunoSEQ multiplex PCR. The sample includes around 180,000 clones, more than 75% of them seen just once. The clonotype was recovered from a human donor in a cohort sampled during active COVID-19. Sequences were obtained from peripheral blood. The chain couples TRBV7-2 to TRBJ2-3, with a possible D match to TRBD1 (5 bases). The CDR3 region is CASSSRRDWGEGTDTQYF. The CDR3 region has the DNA TGTGCCAGCAGCTCACGTAGGGATTGGGGCGAGGGCACAGATACGCAGTATTTT.